This T cell receptor beta chain is from a study of OX40 agonist ivuxolimab in advanced cancers. Study in general: Earlier treatment with anti-PD-1, anti-PD-L1 or anti-CTLA-4 was permitted, and less than 50% had received some. Partial responses were achieved by three patients, of whom one had hepatocellular carcinoma and two had cutaneous melanoma.

Points on this clone: No antigen is known for it.

The CDR3 sequence is 14 residues long. V dropped 0 bases and J dropped 5 bases, with 10 bases sitting between them. The germline V gene encodes CDR1 SNHLY and CDR2 FYNNEI. TCRdb's table, derived via immunoSEQ multiplex PCR, lists solely in-frame clones and lacks some. The repertoire holds fewer than 30,000 clones, with roughly 90% as singletons. Study-wide results and limits: Mean expanded clone counts were higher in CD8+ than CD4+ T cells.

This clonotype was obtained from an adult with an advanced solid tumor such as melanoma, head and neck, liver or kidney cancer. The V call is TRBV2, the J call TRBJ2-5; perhaps TRBD2 as D (5 bases). The sequencing here drew on CD4+ or CD8+ T cells sorted from blood, taken in a trial of the OX40 agonist ivuxolimab. CDR3 region: CASSEALRRETQYF. The CDR3 DNA sequence: TGTGCCAGCAGTGAAGCGCTTAGGAGGGAGACCCAGTACTTC.